The 9 T cell receptor beta chains below come from one sample, sequenced in a study of blood T cell repertoires in COVID-19 (dated by TCRdb to about 2020). Library method: the immunoSEQ multiplex PCR assay. The immuneACCESS repertoire file appears here via TCRdb, limited to in-frame rearrangements. These files lack a portion of the clones; in checked studies, under half of the deficit traces to unresolved V genes, and the cause of the others is not known. The sample table shows 150,000 to 200,000 clones, and under 90% are seen once. The top ten hold about 14% of the sample. The sample comprised peripheral blood. These receptors all come from a woman in her seventies with COVID-19, enrolled during active disease.

This rearrangement joins TRBV28 to TRBJ1-6, with D possibly matching TRBD1 (5 bases). The CDR3 extends over 17 amino acids. CDR1 is MDHEN, CDR2 SYDVKM, per germline. The germline V and J ends were trimmed by 3 bases and 7 bases, with 19 bases remaining between them. DNA of the CDR3: TGTGCCAGCAGTTTGCCCCGCCTCGGGGAGGGGAATTCACCCCTCCACTTT. Protein sequence: CASSLPRLGEGNSPLHF. The variable domain in full, with the rest retrieved from reference TRBV28 and TRBJ1-6, is DVKVTQSSRYLVKRTGEKVFLECVQDMDHENMFWYRQDPGLGLRLIYFSYDVKMKEKGDIPEGYSVSREKKERFSLILESASTNQTSMYLCASSLPRLGEGNSPLHFGNGTRLTVT.

The chain carries TRBV6-5 and TRBJ2-1; 8 bases fit TRBD1. The length of the CDR3 is 14 residues. J was trimmed by 7 bases and V by 7 bases; bases with no gene match: 9. The V gene's germline CDR1 is MNHEY and CDR2 SVGAGI. CDR3 protein: CASTMDRVRNEQFF. CDR3 DNA sequence: TGTGCCAGCACAATGGACAGGGTTAGGAATGAGCAGTTCTTC.

The rearrangement joins TRBV5-1 to TRBJ1-1; D remains unclear. This CDR3 comprises 14 residues. Germline V gene sequence: CDR1 SGHRS, CDR2 YFSETQ. Trimming left V 0 bases short and J 0 bases short, with 6 bases between. The CDR3 DNA sequence: TGCGCCAGCAGCTTGGACTTTATGAACACTGAAGCTTTCTTT. Amino acids: CASSLDFMNTEAFF.

The chain links TRBV6-5 to TRBJ2-6; D may be TRBD2 (5 bases). The CDR3 spans 14 residues. From germline, CDR1 is MNHEY and CDR2 SVGAGI. V gave up 7 bases and J gave up 2 bases, with 9 bases separating them. For the CDR3, the DNA is TGTGCCAGCACGTGGGGAGCTGGGGCCAACGTCCTGACTTTC. Its translation: CASTWGAGANVLTF.

This chain connects TRBV30 to TRBJ1-3; possible D gene TRBD1, 5 bases. Germline values: CDR1 GTSNPN, CDR2 SVGIG (reference sequence). V lost 0 bases to trimming and J lost 9 bases, with 15 bases between them. This CDR3 has 14 residues. CDR3 in DNA: TGTGCCTGGAGTGTTGTGGGACGGGGGGTCACCATATATTTT. Amino acid sequence: CAWSVVGRGVTIYF.

This chain connects TRBV2 to TRBJ2-1, with 8 bases fitting TRBD2. The V gene end was trimmed by 10 bases and the J gene end by 7 bases; junction bases not matched to a gene: 9. This CDR3 spans 13 amino acids. The germline CDR1 and CDR2 sequences are SNHLY and FYNNEI. CDR3 loop: CATPGGPGNEQFF. CDR3 DNA sequence: TGTGCCACACCGGGGGGGCCAGGGAATGAGCAGTTCTTC.

J is TRBJ2-6 and V is TRBV3-1 (or the pseudogene TRBV3-2), with 7 bases identical to TRBD1. The CDR3 contains 15 residues. Per the germline V gene, CDR1 is LGHDT and CDR2 is YNNKEL (reference sequence). V dropped 6 bases and J dropped 1; count of bases not matched to a gene: 3. In DNA form, the CDR3 reads TGTGCCAGCAGTTACAGGGGATCTGGGGCCAACGTCCTGACTTTC. It yields the protein CASSYRGSGANVLTF.

The V gene is TRBV18, the J gene TRBJ2-7; perhaps TRBD2 as D (5 bases). The CDR3 length is 10 residues. Trimming shortened V by 9 bases and J by 7 bases, and 10 bases separated the two germline ends. The germline V gene encodes CDR1 KGHSH and CDR2 LQKENI. The chain's CDR3 is CARASGEQYV. CDR3 bases: TGTGCCAGAGCCTCGGGGGAGCAGTACGTC.

This chain joins TRBV7-9 and TRBJ1-4, with 7 positions matching TRBD1. The CDR3 spans 11 residues. Unmatched junction bases numbered 1, after V lost 1 base and J lost 14 bases. The germline V gene has CDR1 SEHNR and CDR2 FQNEAQ (reference sequence). The CDR3 DNA reads as TGTGCCAGCAGCTTAGAGACAGGGCTGTTTTTT. It translates to CASSLETGLFF.